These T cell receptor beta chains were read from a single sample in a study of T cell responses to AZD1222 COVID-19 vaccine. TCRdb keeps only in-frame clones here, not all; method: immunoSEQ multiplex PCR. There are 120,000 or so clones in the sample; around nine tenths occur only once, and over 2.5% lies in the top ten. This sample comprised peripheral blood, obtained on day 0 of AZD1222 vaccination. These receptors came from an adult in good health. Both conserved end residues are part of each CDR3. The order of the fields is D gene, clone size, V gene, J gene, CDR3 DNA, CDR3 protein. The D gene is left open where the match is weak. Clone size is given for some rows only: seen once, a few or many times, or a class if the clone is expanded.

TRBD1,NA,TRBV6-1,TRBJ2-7,TGTGCCAGCAGTGAGAGGCGGGACAGGGGGCGCGACGAGCAGTACTTC,CASSERRDRGRDEQYF
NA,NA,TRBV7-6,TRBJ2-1,TGTGCCAGCAGCTTAGCTCCTAGCGTAAATGAGCAGTTCTTC,CASSLAPSVNEQFF
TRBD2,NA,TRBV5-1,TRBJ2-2,TGCGCCAGCAGCTTTGGGCTAGCGGGAGCCTACACCGGGGAGCTGTTTTTT,CASSFGLAGAYTGELFF
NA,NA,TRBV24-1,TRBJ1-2,TGTGCCACCAGTGGGGAGGGGAACTATGGCTACACCTTC,CATSGEGNYGYTF
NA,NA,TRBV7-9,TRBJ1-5,TGTGCCAGCAGCTCAACAGGGAATCAGCCCCAGCATTTT,CASSSTGNQPQHF
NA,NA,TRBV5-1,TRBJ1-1,TGCGCCAGCAGCTTGCCGGGGGGCGCAAACACTGAAGCTTTCTTT,CASSLPGGANTEAFF
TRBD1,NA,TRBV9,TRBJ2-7,TGTGCCAGCAGCGGAACGGACAGGGCCTACGAGCAGTACTTC,CASSGTDRAYEQYF
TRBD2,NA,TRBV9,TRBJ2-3,TGTGCCAGCAGCGTAGGTTGGGGGAGGGGACTAGCGGGATATTCAGATACGCAGTATTTT,CASSVGWGRGLAGYSDTQYF
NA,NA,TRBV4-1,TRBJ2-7,TGCGCCAGCAGCCAAGGGAGGGCGTACGAGCAGTACTTC,CASSQGRAYEQYF
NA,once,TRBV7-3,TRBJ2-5,TGTGCCAGCAGCCCTAGTCAGTTCCAAGAGACCCAGTACTTC,CASSPSQFQETQYF
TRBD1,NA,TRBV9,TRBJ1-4,TGTGCCAGCAGCTCCCCGGACAGGGGTAATGAAAAACTGTTTTTT,CASSSPDRGNEKLFF
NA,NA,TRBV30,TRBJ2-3,TGTGCCTGGGCGGTGGGGGGGGCCAGCACAGATACGCAGTATTTT,CAWAVGGASTDTQYF
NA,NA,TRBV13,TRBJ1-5,TGTGCCAGCAGCTTAGGGACAAATCAGCCCCAGCATTTT,CASSLGTNQPQHF
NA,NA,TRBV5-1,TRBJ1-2,TGCGCCAGCAGCTTGGAACTCAGGGGAACAGGAGGCTACACCTTC,CASSLELRGTGGYTF
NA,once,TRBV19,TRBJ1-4,TGTGCCAGTAGAACCGGGGCGAGTGCGGCTAATGAAAAACTGTTTTTT,CASRTGASAANEKLFF
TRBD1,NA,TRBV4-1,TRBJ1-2,TGCGCCAGCAGCCGGGGACAGGGATACGGCTACACCTTC,CASSRGQGYGYTF
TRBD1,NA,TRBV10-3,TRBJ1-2,TGTGCCATCAGCCAAACAGGGACAGGGGGCGCGGGTGGCTACACCTTC,CAISQTGTGGAGGYTF
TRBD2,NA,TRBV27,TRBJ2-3,TGTGCCAGCAGTTTATCTTTTCTAGCGGGGAAGCACACAGATACGCAGTATTTT,CASSLSFLAGKHTDTQYF
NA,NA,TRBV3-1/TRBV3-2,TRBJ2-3,TGTGCCAGCAGCCAATCGACCACAGATACGCAGTATTTT,CASSQSTTDTQYF
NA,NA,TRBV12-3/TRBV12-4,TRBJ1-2,TGTGCCAGCAGGCCGTCAGCTAACTATGGCTACACCTTC,CASRPSANYGYTF
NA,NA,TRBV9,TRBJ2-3,TGTGCCAGCAGCGTGGATAGCACAGATACGCAGTATTTT,CASSVDSTDTQYF
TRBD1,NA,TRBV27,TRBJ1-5,TGTGCCAGCAGTTTGAGGACAGGGGGCAATCAGCCCCAGCATTTT,CASSLRTGGNQPQHF
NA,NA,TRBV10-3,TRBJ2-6,TGTGCCATCAGTGGAAGCGGTGGGGCCAACGTCCTGACTTTC,CAISGSGGANVLTF
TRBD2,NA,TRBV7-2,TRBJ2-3,TGTGCCAGCAGCAAAACTAGCGGGAGGCTCGACACGCAGTATTTT,CASSKTSGRLDTQYF
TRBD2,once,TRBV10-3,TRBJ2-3,TGTGCCATCAGCCTAGCGGGAGGGGGGGCAGATACGCAGTATTTT,CAISLAGGGADTQYF
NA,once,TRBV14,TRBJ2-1,TGTGCCAGCAGCCCCAGAGGCGGCTCCTACAATGAGCAGTTCTTC,CASSPRGGSYNEQFF
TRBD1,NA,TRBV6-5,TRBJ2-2,TGTGCCAGCAGCTCGACAGGGATCGTCACCGGGGAGCTGTTTTTT,CASSSTGIVTGELFF
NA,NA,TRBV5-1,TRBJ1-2,TGCGCCAGCAGCTTCGGGAGTAACTATGGCTACACCTTC,CASSFGSNYGYTF
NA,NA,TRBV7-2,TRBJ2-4,TGTGCCAGCAGCTTAGGATCTCGCGGAAAAGCCAAAAACATTCAGTACTTC,CASSLGSRGKAKNIQYF
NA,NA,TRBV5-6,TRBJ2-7,TGTGCCAGCAGCTTGGCCGCGACGGGGCTGAGAAACTACGAGCAGTACTTC,CASSLAATGLRNYEQYF
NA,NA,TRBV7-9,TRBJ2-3,TGTGCCACCTTTGGCCCGGACTCCACAGATACGCAGTATTTT,CATFGPDSTDTQYF
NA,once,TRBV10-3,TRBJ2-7,TGTGCCATCAGTGACCGGCTGGGGACCGAGCAGTACTTC,CAISDRLGTEQYF
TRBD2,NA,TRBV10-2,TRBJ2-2,TGCGCCAGCGCCAGACTAGCGGGAAGCGGGGAGCTGTTTTTT,CASARLAGSGELFF
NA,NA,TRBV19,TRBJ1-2,TGTGCCAGTAGTATAGTTTGGGGGGCGCGAGGCTACACCTTC,CASSIVWGARGYTF
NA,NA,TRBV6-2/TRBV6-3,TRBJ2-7,TGTGCCAGCAGTTATAAGCGGCCGAGCTCCTACGAGCAGTACTTC,CASSYKRPSSYEQYF
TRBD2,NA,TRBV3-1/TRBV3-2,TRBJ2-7,TGTGCCAGCAGTCTAGCGGGAGGGGTGTACGAGCAGTACTTC,CASSLAGGVYEQYF
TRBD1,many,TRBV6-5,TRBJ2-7,TGTGCCAGCAGGGGCGGGACAGGTTGGGTCGACGAGCAGTACTTC,CASRGGTGWVDEQYF
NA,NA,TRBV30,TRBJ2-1,TGTGCGACTGGCGGAAGCTCCTACAATGAGCAGTTCTTC,CATGGSSYNEQFF
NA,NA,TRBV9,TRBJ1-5,TGTGCCAGCAGCGTAGACGGGGCTAGCAATCAGCCCCAGCATTTT,CASSVDGASNQPQHF
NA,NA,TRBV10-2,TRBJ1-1,TGCGCCAGCAGCGGTTGGCAGGGGAGCTCTGAAGCTTTCTTT,CASSGWQGSSEAFF
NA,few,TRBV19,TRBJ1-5,TGTGCCAGTAGTCTCCTTCACCGGGATCTCAATCAGCCCCAGCATTTT,CASSLLHRDLNQPQHF
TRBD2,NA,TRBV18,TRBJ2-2,TGTGCCAGCTCACCGCGACTAGCGGGACACTCCGCGAACACCGGGGAGCTGTTTTTT,CASSPRLAGHSANTGELFF
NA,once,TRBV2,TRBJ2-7,TGTGCCAGCAGTGTCGGACCCCCCTACGAGCAGTACTTC,CASSVGPPYEQYF
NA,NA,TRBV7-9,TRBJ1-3,TGTGCCAGCAGCTTGGCCATTTCTGGAAACACCATATATTTT,CASSLAISGNTIYF
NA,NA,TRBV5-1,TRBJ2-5,TGCGCCAGCAGACTTACAGGTCAAGAGACCCAGTACTTC,CASRLTGQETQYF
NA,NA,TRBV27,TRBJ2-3,TGTGCCAGCAGTTTAGGGCAGGAGACAGATACGCAGTATTTT,CASSLGQETDTQYF
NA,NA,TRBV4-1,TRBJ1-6,TGCGCCAGCAGCCAAGACCCCCCCCTTGGTGATTATAATTCACCCCTCCACTTT,CASSQDPPLGDYNSPLHF
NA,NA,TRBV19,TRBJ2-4,TGTGCCAGTAGTATTGAAGGGGCTGGAGGACTAGCCAAAAACATTCAGTACTTC,CASSIEGAGGLAKNIQYF